Shown below are 29 T cell receptor beta chains from a single sample sequenced in a study of T cell changes during pregnancy in multiple sclerosis (dated by TCRdb to about 2019). The library was prepared using the immunoSEQ multiplex PCR assay. Sourced from immuneACCESS, this table was stored by TCRdb with only in-frame sequences that have V and J called. A share of the clones is absent; for the studies checked, an unresolved V gene accounts for under half, and the remainder has no known explanation. Present in this sample are over 50,000 clones, just under 90% of which were seen just once. The biggest ten clones account for approximately 1% of the sample. Specimen: peripheral blood, collected in the first trimester of pregnancy. The source of these receptors is a female donor in good health, enrolled as a control in a pregnancy study.

The genes are TRBV5-1 and TRBJ2-6; TRBD1 aligns across 8 bases. The germline V gene encodes CDR1 SGHRS and CDR2 YFSETQ. The CDR3 sequence is 15 residues long. V lost 3 bases, J lost 3 bases, and 2 bases stayed unmatched. The CDR3 sequence is CASSSQGGGANVLTF. CDR3 coding DNA: TGCGCCAGCAGCTCACAGGGGGGTGGGGCCAACGTCCTGACTTTC.

The rearrangement joins TRBV9 to TRBJ1-5; 9 bases map to TRBD1. The CDR3 spans 15 residues. Germline lookup yields CDR1 SGDLS and CDR2 YYNGEE. The J segment lost 4 bases and the V segment lost 7 bases, leaving 9 bases of the junction unmatched. The CDR3 protein is CASARGTGLNQPQHF. The CDR3 DNA is TGTGCCAGCGCCCGGGGGACAGGGCTTAATCAGCCCCAGCATTTT.

This chain uses TRBV11-3 with TRBJ2-3, with 11 bases matching TRBD1. The J segment lost 3 bases and the V segment lost 1 base, leaving 6 bases of the junction unmatched. Germline CDR1 SGHNT, CDR2 YENEEA. The CDR3 runs 17 residues. The CDR3, as DNA: TGTGCCAGCAGCTTAGGATTCGGGACAGGGGGAACAGATACGCAGTATTTT. Its protein product is CASSLGFGTGGTDTQYF.

This clone was counted a single time. The J gene is TRBJ2-1, the V gene TRBV10-3; 13 bases are a match to TRBD2. This CDR3 spans 17 amino acids. Germline-derived CDR1 and CDR2 are ENHRY and SYGVKD. The V segment lost 6 bases and the J segment 2 bases; nucleotides outside the gene matches: 7. The DNA of the CDR3 is TGTGCCATCAGGGATACGGGACTAGCGGGGACCTACAATGAGCAGTTCTTC. This gives the protein CAIRDTGLAGTYNEQFF.

This chain connects TRBV11-2 to TRBJ2-1; TRBD2 matches at 9 bases. Germline V gene sequence: CDR1 SGHAT, CDR2 FQNNGV. CDR3 size: 15 residues. V lost 6 bases, J lost 6 bases, and 9 bases stayed unmatched. The DNA of the CDR3 is TGTGCCAGCAGGTCTATAGCGGGGGTCTTCAATGAGCAGTTCTTC. Amino acids: CASRSIAGVFNEQFF. Looking up the rest from reference TRBV11-2 and TRBJ2-1 gives the full variable domain: EAGVAQSPRYKIIEKRQSVAFWCNPISGHATLYWYQQILGQGPKLLIQFQNNGVVDDSQLPKDRFSAERLKGVDSTLKIQPAKLEDSAVYLCASRSIAGVFNEQFFGPGTRLTVL.

J is TRBJ2-1 and V is TRBV6-6; TRBD2 aligns across 11 bases. Germline values: CDR1 MNHNY, CDR2 SVGAGI (reference sequence). The CDR3 runs 16 residues. V was pared by 10 bases and J by 7 bases, with 15 bases of the junction left unmatched. The CDR3 is CANLLAGGPGDNEQFF. The CDR3 DNA reads as TGTGCCAACCTTTTAGCGGGGGGGCCGGGTGATAATGAGCAGTTCTTC.

The chain combines TRBV9 with TRBJ2-1, with 10 positions matching TRBD2. The V gene's germline CDR1 is SGDLS and CDR2 YYNGEE. V trimming: 3 bases; J trimming: 9 bases; junction bases outside the gene matches: 12. The CDR3 has 16 amino acids. CDR3 sequence reads: CASSARTSGNGGEQFF. The CDR3 DNA reads TGTGCCAGCAGCGCCCGGACTAGCGGTAACGGGGGTGAGCAGTTCTTC. Full variable domain (outside the CDR3, taken from reference TRBV9 and TRBJ2-1): DSGVTQTPKHLITATGQRVTLRCSPRSGDLSVYWYQQSLDQGLQFLIQYYNGEERAKGNILERFSAQQFPDLHSELNLSSLELGDSALYFCASSARTSGNGGEQFFGPGTRLTVL.

The V gene is TRBV11-3, the J gene TRBJ2-3; TRBD2 agrees at 8 bases. The V and J ends lost 3 bases and 1 base, in that order; junction bases with no gene match: 3. Per the germline V gene, CDR1 is SGHNT and CDR2 is YENEEA. This CDR3 region has 15 residues. The CDR3 sequence: CASSLGRGGTDTQYF. DNA for the CDR3: TGTGCCAGCAGCTTGGGGCGGGGGGGCACAGATACGCAGTATTTT.

The chain recombines TRBV30 with TRBJ2-1; weak D call: TRBD2 (6 bases). The CDR3 loop spans 14 amino acids. Germline V gene sequence: CDR1 GTSNPN, CDR2 SVGIG (reference sequence). The V end lost 2 bases, the J end lost 0 bases, and 8 bases lay between the germline ends. CDR3 amino acids: CAWSRGSSYNEQFF. CDR3 bases: TGTGCCTGGAGTCGGGGGAGCTCCTACAATGAGCAGTTCTTC.

The chain links TRBV4-1 to TRBJ1-1; no firm D call. Between the trimmed V and J ends, which lost 1 base and 6 bases, there was a span of 6 bases. This CDR3 has 12 amino acids. Germline V lookup: CDR1 MGHRA, CDR2 YSYEKL. The DNA for the CDR3 is TGCGCCAGCAGCCAAGTTGACTCTGAAGCTTTCTTT. It codes for CASSQVDSEAFF.

This clone was recorded once. This chain connects TRBV2 to TRBJ2-2; 9 nucleotides align to TRBD1. The CDR3 consists of 14 residues. Germline V lookup: CDR1 SNHLY, CDR2 FYNNEI. With V trimmed by 6 bases and J by 7 bases, 6 bases remained unmatched. Here the CDR3 DNA reads TGTGCCAGCAGCACAACAGGGGGCATCGGGGAGCTGTTTTTT. It encodes CASSTTGGIGELFF.

The V and J genes are TRBV19 and TRBJ1-5; 7 nucleotides match TRBD1. Germline V gene data show CDR1 as LNHDA and CDR2 as SQIVND (reference sequence). The CDR3 sequence is 15 residues long. Unmatched junction bases numbered 5, after V lost 2 bases and J lost 4 bases. The DNA for the CDR3 is TGTGCCAGTAGTATAAAGGACAGGCCTAATCAGCCCCAGCATTTT. Translation gives CASSIKDRPNQPQHF. The full variable domain, with the rest looked up from reference TRBV19 and TRBJ1-5, is DGGITQSPKYLFRKEGQNVTLSCEQNLNHDAMYWYRQDPGQGLRLIYYSQIVNDFQKGDIAEGYSVSREKKESFPLTVTSAQKNPTAFYLCASSIKDRPNQPQHFGDGTRLSIL.

J is TRBJ1-2 and V is TRBV27, with D uncertain. Between the trimmed V and J ends, which lost 5 bases and 3 bases, there was a span of 10 bases. CDR1 MNHEY and CDR2 SMNVEV come from the germline V gene (reference sequence). The CDR3 consists of 13 residues. CDR3 protein: CASSPTPYYGYTF. The CDR3 DNA reads as TGTGCCAGCAGTCCCACACCTTACTATGGCTACACCTTC.

This sequence joins TRBV9 and TRBJ1-1, with D tentatively TRBD1 (6 bases). The CDR3 runs to 15 residues. V was clipped by 6 bases and J by 0 bases, with 15 bases between them. The germline gives CDR1 SGDLS, CDR2 YYNGEE. The DNA for the CDR3 is TGTGCCAGCACCCTAGGGGGGGTGATGAACACTGAAGCTTTCTTT. Translating gives CASTLGGVMNTEAFF.

J is TRBJ1-2 and V is TRBV9; 9 bases fit TRBD1. The CDR3 consists of 14 residues. CDR1 SGDLS and CDR2 YYNGEE come from the germline V gene. With 3 bases clipped from V and 8 bases from J, the junction kept 8 bases outside the gene matches. CDR3 nucleotides: TGTGCCAGCAGCGCTCCAGGGACAGGGAACGGCTACACCTTC. Translated, it gives CASSAPGTGNGYTF.

The gene calls are TRBV4-1 and TRBJ1-6; D perhaps matches TRBD1 (6 bases). The germline V and J ends were trimmed by 3 bases and 6 bases, with 12 bases remaining between them. CDR3 size: 15 residues. Germline CDR1 is MGHRA and CDR2 is YSYEKL. The DNA of the CDR3 is TGCGCCAGCAGCCAGAGGGGGATTGCTAATTCACCCCTCCACTTT. Translating gives CASSQRGIANSPLHF.

The chain recombines TRBV29-1 with TRBJ1-1; a weak D match, TRBD1 (5 bases). The germline CDR1 and CDR2 sequences are SQVTM and ANQGSEA. V lost 6 bases to trimming and J lost 2 bases, with 13 bases between them. This CDR3 comprises 13 residues. The CDR3 sequence is CSVVGRLNTEAFF. The CDR3 coding sequence is TGCAGCGTCGTGGGGCGGCTAAACACTGAAGCTTTCTTT.

The chain has TRBV4-2 and TRBJ1-5; 7 bases map to TRBD1. The germline gives CDR1 LGHNA, CDR2 YNFKEQ. The V segment lost 0 bases and the J segment 4 bases; nucleotides outside the gene matches: 3. The CDR3 runs 15 residues. CDR3 sequence (DNA): TGTGCCAGCAGCCAAGACAAACAGGGGAATCAGCCCCAGCATTTT. Translated, it gives CASSQDKQGNQPQHF.

V gene TRBV7-9 combines with J gene TRBJ2-3; 9 bases match TRBD1. This CDR3 contains 14 residues. Germline V gives CDR1 SEHNR, CDR2 FQNEAQ (reference sequence). Trimming cost V 10 bases and J 5 bases; bases outside gene matches: 10. The CDR3 is CATLGDRVKDTQYF. DNA of the CDR3: TGTGCCACCCTCGGGGACAGGGTGAAAGATACGCAGTATTTT.

Only one count was recorded for this clone. This chain links TRBV7-9 with TRBJ2-1; possible D gene TRBD2, 7 bases. Trimming took 2 bases from V and 8 from J, leaving 25 bases between them. Germline lookup yields CDR1 SEHNR and CDR2 FQNEAQ (reference sequence). The CDR3 runs to 18 residues. The CDR3 DNA sequence: TGTGCCAGCAGCTTACGGGGAATGAGGGGGAGGGGATTGGATGAGCAGTTCTTC. Translated: CASSLRGMRGRGLDEQFF.

This chain joins TRBV7-9 and TRBJ1-1, with D maybe TRBD1 (6 bases). The CDR3 length is 19 residues. The germline V gene encodes CDR1 SEHNR and CDR2 FQNEAQ (reference sequence). Trimming left V 3 bases short and J 1 base short, with 24 bases between. The CDR3 reads CASSLEGGWGGAGNTEAFF. The CDR3 DNA reads TGTGCCAGCAGCTTGGAGGGGGGTTGGGGGGGCGCGGGGAACACTGAAGCTTTCTTT.

This clone was picked up one time. The V gene is TRBV5-1, the J gene TRBJ1-2; possibly TRBD1 for D (5 bases). The germline V gene encodes CDR1 SGHRS and CDR2 YFSETQ. The CDR3 covers 13 residues. Deletions cut 5 bases from V and 2 bases from J, with 10 bases between. The CDR3 nucleotides are TGCGCCAGCAGTTTCTCAGGGAACTATGGCTACACCTTC. It specifies CASSFSGNYGYTF.

The chain is built from TRBV11-2 and TRBJ2-1; tentatively, D is TRBD1 (5 bases). This CDR3 has 14 residues. V shed 7 bases and J shed 4 bases, with 14 bases lying between them. CDR1 and CDR2 from the germline V gene are SGHAT and FQNNGV. The CDR3 DNA follows: TGTGCCAGCACCCAGGGTTCTTATTACAATGAGCAGTTCTTC. Its translation: CASTQGSYYNEQFF.

Comments on this clone: Different DNA sequences within this sample yield the same CDR3. The V and J genes are TRBV7-9 and TRBJ2-7, with 7 bases fitting TRBD2. Germline CDR1 reads SEHNR; CDR2 reads FQNEAQ (reference sequence). Unmatched junction bases numbered 12, after V lost 5 bases and J lost 2 bases. The CDR3 is 16 amino acids. CDR3 amino acids: CASSGGGGTRTYEQYF. The CDR3 DNA follows: TGTGCCAGCAGCGGGGGGGGAGGGACTCGGACCTACGAGCAGTACTTC.

The chain couples TRBV28 to TRBJ2-2; D is undetermined. This CDR3 has 13 amino acids. Trimming pared 6 bases from V and 5 bases from J, leaving 10 bases between. The germline gives CDR1 MDHEN, CDR2 SYDVKM. DNA of the CDR3: TGTGCCAGCAGACGTACAGAAACCGGGGAGCTGTTTTTT. Translation gives CASRRTETGELFF.

The V call is TRBV11-1, the J call TRBJ1-6; D is ambiguous. V shed 4 bases and J shed 9 bases, with 22 bases lying between them. The CDR3 contains 17 residues. CDR1 is SGHAT and CDR2 is FQDESV in the germline V gene (reference sequence). CDR3 in DNA: TGTGCCAGCAGCTCACGTCCCATTGGTCAAACTGGTTCACCCCTCCACTTT. Protein: CASSSRPIGQTGSPLHF.

V usage is TRBV19 and J usage is TRBJ1-1, with D uncertain. The CDR3 runs 13 residues. From germline, CDR1 is LNHDA and CDR2 SQIVND (reference sequence). V was clipped by 3 bases and J by 4 bases, with 9 bases between them. CDR3 nucleotide sequence: TGTGCCAGTAGTATGATGGAGGGCACTGAAGCTTTCTTT. Amino acids: CASSMMEGTEAFF.

CDR3 amino acids: CASSFDGGGTGDSPLHF. DNA for the CDR3: TGTGCCAGCAGCTTCGATGGCGGAGGGACAGGGGATTCACCCCTCCACTTT. This rearrangement joins TRBV11-3 to TRBJ1-6, with 10 bases lining up with TRBD1. The CDR3 is 17 amino acids. Germline CDR1 and CDR2: SGHNT and YENEEA. Germline trimming cut 3 bases from V and 8 bases from J; bases unmatched to any gene: 10.

V usage is TRBV7-3 and J usage is TRBJ2-3; D gene unclear. The CDR3 runs 14 residues. V was clipped by 1 base and J by 2 bases, with 7 bases between them. CDR1 and CDR2 (germline): SGHTA, FQGTGA. The CDR3: CASSLSLDTDTQYF. The DNA for the CDR3 is TGTGCCAGCAGCTTAAGTCTAGACACAGATACGCAGTATTTT.